These T cell receptor beta chains were read from a single sample in a study of blood T cell repertoires in COVID-19. The protocol was immunoSEQ multiplex PCR, while the TCRdb copy is restricted to in-frame clones and leaves out a portion. The sample records around 69,000 clones, roughly 84% being singletons. The source material was peripheral blood. The receptor set was obtained from a man aged 50-60 years with active COVID-19. CDR3s leave out the opening cysteine and the closing phenylalanine or tryptophan. Fields, in order: J gene, clone size, V gene, CDR3 protein. Size tells how often a clone was seen (once, few, many) or the class of an expanded clone, and some rows leave it out.

j_gene: TRBJ2-6
abundance: NA
v_gene: TRBV5-1
CDR3aa: ASTLGATVVNVLT

j_gene: TRBJ2-3
abundance: NA
v_gene: TRBV5-1
CDR3aa: ASSLNPGTSDTDTQY

j_gene: TRBJ2-7
abundance: NA
v_gene: TRBV5-1
CDR3aa: ASRGIGGLEQY

j_gene: TRBJ2-1
abundance: once
v_gene: TRBV9
CDR3aa: ASSVAGGDYNEQF

j_gene: TRBJ2-5
abundance: NA
v_gene: TRBV11-2
CDR3aa: ASSLGTGLGETQY

j_gene: TRBJ1-5
abundance: once
v_gene: TRBV7-2
CDR3aa: ASSLTVGGLSNQPQH

j_gene: TRBJ1-1
abundance: NA
v_gene: TRBV12-3/TRBV12-4
CDR3aa: ASRRGGAEAF

j_gene: TRBJ2-1
abundance: NA
v_gene: TRBV5-1
CDR3aa: ASRVNGGLPEQF

j_gene: TRBJ2-3
abundance: NA
v_gene: TRBV19
CDR3aa: ASSWAAGTGFTSSIDTQY

j_gene: TRBJ1-6
abundance: NA
v_gene: TRBV2
CDR3aa: ASSVTGVVVDSPLH

j_gene: TRBJ2-3
abundance: NA
v_gene: TRBV2
CDR3aa: ASSERLGGPTDTQY

j_gene: TRBJ2-3
abundance: NA
v_gene: TRBV7-2
CDR3aa: ASSTGLAGGPY

j_gene: TRBJ2-1
abundance: few
v_gene: TRBV24-1
CDR3aa: ATSNRDSNNEQF

j_gene: TRBJ1-1
abundance: NA
v_gene: TRBV5-1
CDR3aa: ASSSRGGRNTEAF

j_gene: TRBJ1-5
abundance: NA
v_gene: TRBV7-9
CDR3aa: ASSQGEEPQH

j_gene: TRBJ2-3
abundance: NA
v_gene: TRBV5-1
CDR3aa: ASRPRGDTQY

j_gene: TRBJ2-5
abundance: NA
v_gene: TRBV19
CDR3aa: ASSSAGGGQETQY

j_gene: TRBJ1-1
abundance: few
v_gene: TRBV19
CDR3aa: ASMPAGLREAF

j_gene: TRBJ1-1
abundance: few
v_gene: TRBV9
CDR3aa: ASSVGTGGVTEAF

j_gene: TRBJ2-7
abundance: once
v_gene: TRBV2
CDR3aa: ASSDAGVFYEQY

j_gene: TRBJ2-2
abundance: NA
v_gene: TRBV11-3
CDR3aa: ASSDTGTGPGELF

j_gene: TRBJ2-5
abundance: NA
v_gene: TRBV30
CDR3aa: ARSQGLRETQY

j_gene: TRBJ1-6
abundance: NA
v_gene: TRBV7-2
CDR3aa: ASSLRSVKHSPLH

j_gene: TRBJ2-1
abundance: once
v_gene: TRBV9
CDR3aa: ASSVGTVNNEQF

j_gene: TRBJ2-1
abundance: NA
v_gene: TRBV19
CDR3aa: ASSMRVRTGLYNEQF

j_gene: TRBJ2-5
abundance: NA
v_gene: TRBV6-2/TRBV6-3
CDR3aa: ASSYVGAPVETQY

j_gene: TRBJ2-1
abundance: NA
v_gene: TRBV5-4
CDR3aa: ASSRRSGTYNEQF

j_gene: TRBJ1-1
abundance: NA
v_gene: TRBV10-2
CDR3aa: ATHRRAGGDWAEAF

j_gene: TRBJ2-5
abundance: NA
v_gene: TRBV3-1/TRBV3-2
CDR3aa: ASSQERGLAGGWGETQY

j_gene: TRBJ2-3
abundance: few
v_gene: TRBV6-1
CDR3aa: ASSEVSGHSLNTQY

j_gene: TRBJ1-1
abundance: NA
v_gene: TRBV29-1
CDR3aa: SVRGTEAF

j_gene: TRBJ1-1
abundance: NA
v_gene: TRBV18
CDR3aa: ASSQRSNTEAF

j_gene: TRBJ2-5
abundance: NA
v_gene: TRBV5-4
CDR3aa: ASSSSGGTQETQY

j_gene: TRBJ1-6
abundance: NA
v_gene: TRBV6-5
CDR3aa: ASSYSQNSPLH

j_gene: TRBJ1-4
abundance: few
v_gene: TRBV27
CDR3aa: ASSPTGTYGEKLF